These 22 T cell receptor beta chains originate from one sample sequenced in a study of TIL therapy for anti-PD-1-resistant metastatic lung cancer. Documented time point: pre-treatment sample, taken before nivolumab and TIL therapy. This was the immunoSEQ v3 assay. Data came from immunoSEQ multiplex PCR; TCRdb stores just in-frame clones and leaves some out. The sample shows approximately 45,000 clones, around 80% of them seen only once. The source material was blood, sampled at baseline. The receptors originated from a man aged 70-80 years with non-small cell lung cancer.

This sequence joins TRBV5-4 and TRBJ2-7; 7 bases are a match to TRBD1. This CDR3 is built from 15 residues. J gave up 0 bases and V 1 base, and 4 bases lay outside the gene matches. Germline values: CDR1 SGHNT, CDR2 YYREEE (reference sequence). CDR3 sequence: CASSLFGQDSYEQYF. In DNA form, the CDR3 reads TGTGCCAGCAGCTTGTTCGGACAGGACTCCTACGAGCAGTACTTC.

V gene TRBV7-8 combines with J gene TRBJ1-3; D not certain. The CDR3 runs to 13 residues. Per germline, CDR1 SGHVS and CDR2 FQNEAQ. V was clipped by 1 base and J by 2 bases, with 3 bases between them. This chain's CDR3 is CASSLGTGNTIYF. The CDR3 bases are TGTGCCAGCAGCTTAGGGACTGGAAACACCATATATTTT.

The count of this clone is one. The CDR3 is CASSQTGIGEQYF. For the CDR3, the DNA is TGTGCCAGCAGCCAGACAGGGATTGGCGAGCAGTACTTC. The chain recombines TRBV7-9 with TRBJ2-7; 7 bases are shared with TRBD1. The CDR3 totals 13 residues. CDR1 and CDR2 (germline): SEHNR, FQNEAQ (reference sequence). The ends lost 5 bases at V and 6 bases at J; junction bases unmatched: 7.

The V gene is TRBV27, the J gene TRBJ2-3, with D unresolved. Germline V gives CDR1 MNHEY, CDR2 SMNVEV (reference sequence). This CDR3 is built from 11 residues. Between the trimmed V and J ends, which lost 3 bases and 6 bases, there was a span of 4 bases. CDR3 in DNA: TGTGCCAGCAGTTTGCGGGATACGCAGTATTTT. This gives the protein CASSLRDTQYF.

The rearrangement links TRBV7-9 to TRBJ2-7, with 10 nucleotides matching TRBD2. This CDR3 spans 16 amino acids. Losses at the gene ends were 0 bases for V and 3 bases for J; bases not matched to a gene: 5. In germline, CDR1 is SEHNR, CDR2 FQNEAQ (reference sequence). In DNA form, the CDR3 reads TGTGCCAGCAGCTTAGCCCCTAGCGGGAGTGTCTACGAGCAGTACTTC. The encoded protein is CASSLAPSGSVYEQYF. Full variable domain (outside the CDR3, taken from reference TRBV7-9 and TRBJ2-7): DTGVSQNPRHKITKRGQNVTFRCDPISEHNRLYWYRQTLGQGPEFLTYFQNEAQLEKSRLLSDRFSAERPKGSFSTLEIQRTEQGDSAMYLCASSLAPSGSVYEQYFGPGTRLTVT.

The chain uses TRBV10-1 and TRBJ2-7; 13 nucleotides match TRBD2. The V gene end was trimmed by 6 bases and the J gene end by 2 bases; junction bases not matched to a gene: 7. Germline values: CDR1 WNHNN, CDR2 SYGVQD (reference sequence). The CDR3 has 16 amino acids. This CDR3 is CASRSRTSGSPYEQYF. In DNA, the CDR3 is TGCGCCAGCAGAAGCCGGACTAGCGGGAGCCCCTACGAGCAGTACTTC.

V and J are TRBV2 and TRBJ2-5; D is unclear. V shed 6 bases and J shed 1 base, with 12 bases lying between them. This CDR3 has 14 amino acids. Germline lookup yields CDR1 SNHLY and CDR2 FYNNEI. The CDR3 loop reads CASRETPPQETQYF. The CDR3 DNA is TGTGCCAGCAGGGAGACTCCTCCCCAAGAGACCCAGTACTTC. The whole variable domain, filled in from reference TRBV2 and TRBJ2-5, reads EPEVTQTPSHQVTQMGQEVILRCVPISNHLYFYWYRQILGQKVEFLVSFYNNEISEKSEIFDDQFSVERPDGSNFTLKIRSTKLEDSAMYFCASRETPPQETQYFGPGTRLLVL.

V and J are TRBV5-4 and TRBJ2-1, with D tentatively TRBD1 (6 bases). The germline V gene has CDR1 SGHNT and CDR2 YYREEE (reference sequence). V lost 4 bases and J 4 bases, leaving 15 bases between the germline ends. The CDR3 has 15 amino acids. As DNA, the CDR3 is TGTGCCAGCAGCACCATTCGGACAGATTACAATGAGCAGTTCTTC. It yields the protein CASSTIRTDYNEQFF.

This chain joins TRBV5-1 and TRBJ2-5, with 11 bases aligning to TRBD2. The CDR3 totals 13 residues. The junction had 2 bases not matched to a gene; V was cut back by 8 bases and J by 2 bases. Germline loops: CDR1 SGHRS, CDR2 YFSETQ. The CDR3, as DNA: TGCGCCAGTCGGACTAGCGGGCAAGAGACCCAGTACTTC. Protein sequence: CASRTSGQETQYF.

The chain combines TRBV5-6 with TRBJ2-1, with D tentatively TRBD1 (6 bases). Germline assignment: CDR1 SGHDT and CDR2 YYEEEE. The CDR3 spans 19 residues. V was trimmed by 0 bases and J by 4 bases, leaving 23 bases between them. The CDR3, as DNA: TGTGCCAGCAGCTTGGACATTCAGGGACACAAAAGGGGATACAATGAGCAGTTCTTC. Protein sequence: CASSLDIQGHKRGYNEQFF.

The rearrangement uses TRBV27 and TRBJ2-2; a possible D gene is TRBD1 (5 bases). Trimming stripped 4 bases from V and 3 bases from J, with 12 bases between. CDR1 and CDR2 (germline): MNHEY, SMNVEV (reference sequence). The CDR3 runs to 15 residues. The DNA for the CDR3 is TGTGCCAGCAGTTATGGCGACAGATACACCGGGGAGCTGTTTTTT. It encodes CASSYGDRYTGELFF.

This clone was observed a single time. This rearrangement joins TRBV6-4 to TRBJ2-1, with D unclear. The V end was cut by 3 bases, the J end by 1 base, with 4 bases between. CDR1 MRHNA and CDR2 SNTAGT come from the germline V gene. The CDR3 is 13 amino acids. Here the CDR3 DNA reads TGTGCCAGCAGTGATAATTCCTACAATGAGCAGTTCTTC. It is translated as CASSDNSYNEQFF.

The gene calls are TRBV7-3 and TRBJ1-2; D might be TRBD1 (5 bases). Trimming took 5 bases from V and 4 from J, leaving 11 bases between them. Looked up from germline, CDR1 is SGHTA and CDR2 is FQGTGA. The CDR3 contains 13 residues. CDR3 sequence: CASSPGRGYGYTF. The CDR3 bases are TGTGCCAGCAGCCCGGGTAGGGGCTATGGCTACACCTTC.

As to this clone: In the same sample, other DNA sequences code for this CDR3. J is TRBJ1-2 and V is TRBV11-2, with no clear D. Germline V lookup: CDR1 SGHAT, CDR2 FQNNGV. The CDR3 totals 13 residues. The V end was cut by 3 bases, the J end by 1 base, with 6 bases between. The CDR3 coding sequence is TGTGCCAGCAGCTTGACGGATAACTATGGCTACACCTTC. It specifies CASSLTDNYGYTF.

This clone was recorded only once. This CDR3 reads CSVRKQGIHYGYTF. CDR3 bases: TGCAGCGTCAGAAAACAGGGGATTCACTATGGCTACACCTTC. This rearrangement joins TRBV29-1 to TRBJ1-2; 7 nucleotides line up with TRBD1. The CDR3 totals 14 residues. Germline V gene sequence: CDR1 SQVTM, CDR2 ANQGSEA. The junction had 10 bases not matched to a gene; V was cut back by 6 bases and J by 3 bases.

The rearrangement links TRBV14 to TRBJ1-2, with D unclear. Germline V gene data show CDR1 as SGHDN and CDR2 as FVKESK. The CDR3 length is 15 residues. V was shortened by 0 bases and J by 4 bases, with 12 bases between the two germline ends. CDR3 nucleotides: TGTGCCAGCAGCCAAGATGGGCGGGTAGGCTATGGCTACACCTTC. It is translated as CASSQDGRVGYGYTF.

V usage is TRBV25-1 and J usage is TRBJ1-2; unclear D gene. This CDR3 has 13 amino acids. The germline V gene encodes CDR1 MGHDK and CDR2 SYGVNS. Trimming removed 5 bases at V and 4 bases at J, with 11 bases between. In DNA, the CDR3 is TGTGCCAGCAGTAGACTCTCGAGCTATGGCTACACCTTC. This gives the protein CASSRLSSYGYTF.

The J gene is TRBJ2-5, the V gene TRBV5-1; D not resolved. CDR1 is SGHRS, CDR2 YFSETQ, per germline. The length of the CDR3 is 11 residues. The V end was cut by 3 bases, the J end by 5 bases, with 5 bases between. CDR3 residues: CASSSRETQYF. Written as DNA, the CDR3 is TGCGCCAGCAGCTCTCGGGAGACCCAGTACTTC. Complete variable domain (other parts from reference TRBV5-1 and TRBJ2-5): KAGVTQTPRYLIKTRGQQVTLSCSPISGHRSVSWYQQTPGQGLQFLFEYFSETQRNKGNFPGRFSGRQFSNSRSEMNVSTLELGDSALYLCASSSRETQYFGPGTRLLVL.

As for this clone: One junction end does not reproduce the germline sequence, and a read error may be involved. This chain links TRBV6-6 with TRBJ2-7, with 10 bases that match TRBD2. Looked up from germline, CDR1 is MNHNY and CDR2 is SVGAGI (reference sequence). This CDR3 comprises 15 residues. This CDR3 is CASSYMLAGGPEQHF. CDR3 sequence (DNA): TGTGCCAGCAGTTACATGTTAGCGGGAGGTCCCGAGCAGCACTTC.

The V call is TRBV27, the J call TRBJ2-1, with D possibly being TRBD2 (6 bases). The CDR3 totals 16 residues. Trimming stripped 1 base from V and 4 bases from J, with 14 bases between. The germline V gene encodes CDR1 MNHEY and CDR2 SMNVEV (reference sequence). The CDR3 here is CASSLLVGGGYNEQFF. Written as DNA, the CDR3 is TGTGCCAGCAGTTTATTAGTGGGAGGAGGTTACAATGAGCAGTTCTTC.

This clone has just one count. The J gene is TRBJ2-2, the V gene TRBV5-4; maybe TRBD2 (5 bases). The CDR3 covers 15 residues. Germline V CDR1 and CDR2: SGHNT, YYREEE (reference sequence). Deletions cut 1 base from V and 2 bases from J, with 9 bases between. In DNA, the CDR3 is TGTGCCAGCAGCTTGCTCGGGGAAAACACCGGGGAGCTGTTTTTT. This codes for CASSLLGENTGELFF.

The V and J genes are TRBV21-1 and TRBJ1-5. TRBV21-1 is flagged as a pseudogene. The CDR3 is made up of 12 amino acids. The DNA for the CDR3 is TGTGCCAGCAGCAAAACCAATCAGCCCCAGCATTTT. It codes for CASSKTNQPQHF.